A selection of T cell receptor beta chains follows, all from one sample in a study of PD-1 blockade in classical Hodgkin lymphoma. The data were produced by immunoSEQ multiplex PCR, yet TCRdb's version contains in-frame clones alone and is incomplete. The sample holds around 43,000 clones; under 95% are singletons and the top ten take nearly 5%. Sequencing input: peripheral blood mononuclear cells (PBMCs). The receptor source for this set is a human donor with classical Hodgkin lymphoma. Each CDR3 is given with its conserved first and last residue. D genes are given only for firm matches. Size values are once, few and many counts, or a class for expanded clones, and some rows have none.

d_gene: NA; v_gene: TRBV27; abundance: NA; j_gene: TRBJ2-6; CDR3nt: TGTGCCAGCAGTTCGGGCAGGGGACTCTCTGGGGCCAACGTCCTGACTTTC; CDR3aa: CASSSGRGLSGANVLTF
d_gene: NA; v_gene: TRBV15; abundance: NA; j_gene: TRBJ1-2; CDR3nt: TGTGCCACCAGCAGCGCTAGACAGGCGGTTTTGGATGGCTACACCTTC; CDR3aa: CATSSARQAVLDGYTF
d_gene: TRBD1; v_gene: TRBV29-1; abundance: NA; j_gene: TRBJ1-2; CDR3nt: TGCAGTACAAGTACAGGGGGCACCTTC; CDR3aa: CSTSTGGTF
d_gene: TRBD1; v_gene: TRBV29-1; abundance: NA; j_gene: TRBJ1-2; CDR3nt: TGCAGCGTTGGGGGCACAGGGGGGATGGAGGGCTACACCTTC; CDR3aa: CSVGGTGGMEGYTF
d_gene: NA; v_gene: TRBV10-1; abundance: NA; j_gene: TRBJ1-1; CDR3nt: TGCGCCAGCGGGCACCCAGGTCGAGGGACTGAAGCTTTCTTT; CDR3aa: CASGHPGRGTEAFF
d_gene: NA; v_gene: TRBV7-9; abundance: once; j_gene: TRBJ1-3; CDR3nt: TGTGCCAGCAGCTTGATGGACACCATATATTTT; CDR3aa: CASSLMDTIYF
d_gene: NA; v_gene: TRBV7-8; abundance: NA; j_gene: TRBJ1-1; CDR3nt: TGTGCCAGCAGCTTAGGGGACGATGTGTACAGGGCCAACACTGAAGCTTTCTTT; CDR3aa: CASSLGDDVYRANTEAFF
d_gene: NA; v_gene: TRBV5-1; abundance: NA; j_gene: TRBJ1-1; CDR3nt: TGCGCCAGCAGCTTAACCCTCGGGAACACTGAAGCTTTCTTT; CDR3aa: CASSLTLGNTEAFF
d_gene: TRBD1; v_gene: TRBV27; abundance: NA; j_gene: TRBJ2-3; CDR3nt: TGTGCCAGCGGCGGACAGGGGATCGGTACGCAGTATTTT; CDR3aa: CASGGQGIGTQYF
d_gene: NA; v_gene: TRBV5-6; abundance: once; j_gene: TRBJ2-5; CDR3nt: TGTGCCAGCAGCTTGGTGGGGGAAGAGACCCAGTACTTC; CDR3aa: CASSLVGEETQYF
d_gene: NA; v_gene: TRBV27; abundance: NA; j_gene: TRBJ2-6; CDR3nt: TGTGCCAGCAGTCTCGGACCCCTAAGGGACGTCCTGACTTTC; CDR3aa: CASSLGPLRDVLTF
d_gene: NA; v_gene: TRBV6-5; abundance: NA; j_gene: TRBJ1-2; CDR3nt: TGTGCCAGCAGCCAAAGATCGGGGGGCTACACCTTC; CDR3aa: CASSQRSGGYTF
d_gene: NA; v_gene: TRBV6-5; abundance: NA; j_gene: TRBJ1-1; CDR3nt: TGTGCCAGCAGTTACGGGGCAGGGGTCAACACTGAAGCTTTCTTT; CDR3aa: CASSYGAGVNTEAFF
d_gene: NA; v_gene: TRBV7-7; abundance: once; j_gene: TRBJ1-2; CDR3nt: TGTGCTAGCAGCTTCGAAGTACGGGACGCAACTTATCAGGGAGGCTACACCTTC; CDR3aa: CASSFEVRDATYQGGYTF
d_gene: NA; v_gene: TRBV7-8; abundance: once; j_gene: TRBJ1-3; CDR3nt: TGTGCCAGCAGCTTCAGGGTACTTGGTTCGTCTGGAAACACCATATATTTT; CDR3aa: CASSFRVLGSSGNTIYF
d_gene: TRBD1; v_gene: TRBV19; abundance: NA; j_gene: TRBJ1-5; CDR3nt: TGTGCCAGTAGTATAGTGGGACAGGGTAAGAAGCCCCAGCATTTT; CDR3aa: CASSIVGQGKKPQHF
d_gene: TRBD2; v_gene: TRBV2; abundance: NA; j_gene: TRBJ2-7; CDR3nt: TGTGCCAGCAGTGACCCGGGACTAGGCTACGAGCAGTACTTC; CDR3aa: CASSDPGLGYEQYF
d_gene: NA; v_gene: TRBV11-3; abundance: NA; j_gene: TRBJ2-2; CDR3nt: TGTGCCAGCAGCAAGGGACCTAACACCGGGGAGCTGTTTTTT; CDR3aa: CASSKGPNTGELFF
d_gene: TRBD1; v_gene: TRBV18; abundance: NA; j_gene: TRBJ1-1; CDR3nt: TGTGCCAGCTCACCCACGACAGGGTTGGACACTGAAGCTTTCTTT; CDR3aa: CASSPTTGLDTEAFF
d_gene: TRBD1; v_gene: TRBV5-1; abundance: NA; j_gene: TRBJ2-5; CDR3nt: TGCGCCAGCAGCTTGGCCGCAGGACAGGAAGAGACCCAGTACTTC; CDR3aa: CASSLAAGQEETQYF
d_gene: TRBD2; v_gene: TRBV27; abundance: NA; j_gene: TRBJ2-3; CDR3nt: TGTGCCAGCAGTTTACTAGCGGGGATCACAGATACGCAGTATTTT; CDR3aa: CASSLLAGITDTQYF
d_gene: NA; v_gene: TRBV9; abundance: NA; j_gene: TRBJ1-6; CDR3nt: TGTGCCAGCAGCGCCCGTGAAGGGAATTCACCCCTCCACTTT; CDR3aa: CASSAREGNSPLHF
d_gene: NA; v_gene: TRBV11-3; abundance: NA; j_gene: TRBJ2-1; CDR3nt: TGTGCCAGCAGCTCCCACCTTGGGACGGCCTACAATGAGCAGTTCTTC; CDR3aa: CASSSHLGTAYNEQFF
d_gene: NA; v_gene: TRBV10-3; abundance: once; j_gene: TRBJ1-1; CDR3nt: TGTGCCATCAGTGAGAAGGGTGATGAAGCTTTCTTT; CDR3aa: CAISEKGDEAFF
d_gene: NA; v_gene: TRBV7-9; abundance: NA; j_gene: TRBJ1-2; CDR3nt: TGTGCCAGCAGCTTAGTACAGGGCTATGGCTACACCTTC; CDR3aa: CASSLVQGYGYTF
d_gene: TRBD2; v_gene: TRBV4-2; abundance: once; j_gene: TRBJ2-7; CDR3nt: TGTGCCAGCAGCCAACCAGGGGGACTAGCGGCCCCCCCCTACGAGCAGTACTTC; CDR3aa: CASSQPGGLAAPPYEQYF
d_gene: NA; v_gene: TRBV23-1; abundance: once; j_gene: TRBJ2-1; CDR3nt: TGCGCCAGCAGTCAATCACGTGGCGGCCGGGGCGAGCAGTTCTTC; CDR3aa: CASSQSRGGRGEQFF
d_gene: NA; v_gene: TRBV7-9; abundance: NA; j_gene: TRBJ2-2; CDR3nt: TGTGCCAGCAGCCTGGGCCTCACCGGTAGCGAGGAGCTGTTTTTT; CDR3aa: CASSLGLTGSEELFF
d_gene: NA; v_gene: TRBV7-6; abundance: NA; j_gene: TRBJ2-3; CDR3nt: TGTGCCAGCAGCCCCTCCGGGCTGACAGATACGCAGTATTTT; CDR3aa: CASSPSGLTDTQYF
d_gene: TRBD2; v_gene: TRBV30; abundance: NA; j_gene: TRBJ2-1; CDR3nt: TGTGCCTGGAGCACGGGGGGGTCCTCCTACAATGAGCAGTTCTTC; CDR3aa: CAWSTGGSSYNEQFF
d_gene: TRBD1; v_gene: TRBV7-8; abundance: few; j_gene: TRBJ2-1; CDR3nt: TGTGCCAGCAGCACCCTACAGGGGGGACTTATTGTTAATGAGCAGTTCTTC; CDR3aa: CASSTLQGGLIVNEQFF
d_gene: TRBD2; v_gene: TRBV6-4; abundance: NA; j_gene: TRBJ2-1; CDR3nt: TGTGCCAGCAGTGACTCACTAGCGGGAGCCAATGAGCAGTTCTTC; CDR3aa: CASSDSLAGANEQFF
d_gene: NA; v_gene: TRBV7-9; abundance: NA; j_gene: TRBJ2-1; CDR3nt: TGTGCCAGCACCTTTTGGACTACTAGCCCGAATGAGCAGTTCTTC; CDR3aa: CASTFWTTSPNEQFF
d_gene: TRBD1; v_gene: TRBV25-1; abundance: NA; j_gene: TRBJ1-2; CDR3nt: TGTGCCAGCAGACGGGACAGGCCTAACTATGGCTACACCTTC; CDR3aa: CASRRDRPNYGYTF
d_gene: NA; v_gene: TRBV5-6; abundance: NA; j_gene: TRBJ2-7; CDR3nt: TGTGCCAGCAGCTTCCGGGTCCCCCTTTACGAGCAGTACTTC; CDR3aa: CASSFRVPLYEQYF
d_gene: TRBD1; v_gene: TRBV28; abundance: NA; j_gene: TRBJ1-2; CDR3nt: TGTGCCGGGGGGACAGGGTTGACCCAGCATGGCTACACCTTC; CDR3aa: CAGGTGLTQHGYTF